The table lists the clone carrying this TCR beta chain with a few counts. The patients, who ranged from 18 to 65 in age, presented with newly diagnosed hyperthyroidism lasting under 2 months. The source of the PBMCs was 8 to 10 ml of fresh peripheral blood. The data belong to a study of T cells in Graves' hyperthyroidism and ophthalmopathy. From RNA transcripts, TCR beta CDR3 regions were amplified. Primed by the HTBI set, a first-round RT-PCR was run on the TCR CDR3. TCRdb analysed the multiplex PCR reads with MiXCR anew, one entry per CDR3 protein. This table holds some 800,000 distinct CDR3 sequences, 38% found once. CDR3 length: 13 amino acids. Germline CDR1 PRHDT, CDR2 FYEKMQ (reference sequence). V dropped 0 bases and J dropped 13 bases, with 10 bases sitting between them.

This sequence joins TRBV13 and TRBJ2-6; a weak D match, TRBD1 (6 bases). The clonotype was recovered from a young man with Graves' hyperthyroidism. The source material was blood. This CDR3 is CASSLGGASVLTF. CDR3 sequence (DNA): TGTGCCAGCAGCTTAGGGGGGGCCAGTGTCCTGACTTTC.